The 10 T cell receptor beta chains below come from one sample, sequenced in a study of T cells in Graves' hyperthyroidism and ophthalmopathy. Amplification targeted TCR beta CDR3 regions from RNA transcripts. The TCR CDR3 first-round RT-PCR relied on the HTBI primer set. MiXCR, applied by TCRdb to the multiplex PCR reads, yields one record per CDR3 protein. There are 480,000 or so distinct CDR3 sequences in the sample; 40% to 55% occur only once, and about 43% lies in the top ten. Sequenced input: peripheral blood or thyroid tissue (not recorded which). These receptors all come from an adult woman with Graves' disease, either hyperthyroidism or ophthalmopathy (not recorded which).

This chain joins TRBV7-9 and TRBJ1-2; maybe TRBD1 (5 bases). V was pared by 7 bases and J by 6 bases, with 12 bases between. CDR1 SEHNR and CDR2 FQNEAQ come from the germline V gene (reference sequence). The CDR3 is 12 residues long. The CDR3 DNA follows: TGTGCCAGCATCGGCGGGGGTAATGGCTACACCTTC. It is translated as CASIGGGNGYTF.

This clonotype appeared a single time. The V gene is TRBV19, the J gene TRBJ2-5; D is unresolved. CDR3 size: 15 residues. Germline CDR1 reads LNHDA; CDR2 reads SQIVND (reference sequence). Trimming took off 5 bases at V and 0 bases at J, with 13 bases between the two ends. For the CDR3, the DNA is TGTGCCAGTAGTGGGCCAAATGAGTACCAAGAGACCCAGTACTTC. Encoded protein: CASSGPNEYQETQYF.

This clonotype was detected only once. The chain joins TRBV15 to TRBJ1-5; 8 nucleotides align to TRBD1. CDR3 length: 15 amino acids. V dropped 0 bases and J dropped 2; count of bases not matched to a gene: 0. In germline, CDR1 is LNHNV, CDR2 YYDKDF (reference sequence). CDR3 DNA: TGTGCCACCAGCAGAGAGACAGGGGGCAATCAGCCCCAGCATTTT. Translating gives CATSRETGGNQPQHF.

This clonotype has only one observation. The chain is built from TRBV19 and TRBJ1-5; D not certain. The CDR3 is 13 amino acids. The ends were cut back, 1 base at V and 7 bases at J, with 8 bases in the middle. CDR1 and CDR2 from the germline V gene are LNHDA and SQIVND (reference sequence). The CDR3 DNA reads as TGTGCCAGTAGTATAGCCCACTTCCAGCCCCAGCATTTT. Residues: CASSIAHFQPQHF. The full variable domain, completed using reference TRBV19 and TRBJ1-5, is DGGITQSPKYLFRKEGQNVTLSCEQNLNHDAMYWYRQDPGQGLRLIYYSQIVNDFQKGDIAEGYSVSREKKESFPLTVTSAQKNPTAFYLCASSIAHFQPQHFGDGTRLSIL.

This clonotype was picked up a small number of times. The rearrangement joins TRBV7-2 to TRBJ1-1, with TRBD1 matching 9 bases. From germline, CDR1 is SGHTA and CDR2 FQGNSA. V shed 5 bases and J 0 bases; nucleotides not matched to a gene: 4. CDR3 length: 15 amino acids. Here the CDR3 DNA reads TGTGCCAGCAGCCACCGGGACAGGGTGAACACTGAAGCTTTCTTT. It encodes CASSHRDRVNTEAFF.

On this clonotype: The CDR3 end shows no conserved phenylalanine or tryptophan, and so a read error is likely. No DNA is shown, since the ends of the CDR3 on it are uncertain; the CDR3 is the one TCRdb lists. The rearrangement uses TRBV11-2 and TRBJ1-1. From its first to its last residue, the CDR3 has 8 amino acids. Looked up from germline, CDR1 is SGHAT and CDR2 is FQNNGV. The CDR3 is CASAEDYS.

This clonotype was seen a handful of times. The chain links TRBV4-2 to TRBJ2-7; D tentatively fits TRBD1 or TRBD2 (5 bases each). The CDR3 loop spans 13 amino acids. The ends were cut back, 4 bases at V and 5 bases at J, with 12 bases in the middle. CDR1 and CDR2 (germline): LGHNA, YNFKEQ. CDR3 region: CASSRTGRNEQYF. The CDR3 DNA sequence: TGTGCCAGCAGCCGAACGGGACGGAACGAGCAGTACTTC.

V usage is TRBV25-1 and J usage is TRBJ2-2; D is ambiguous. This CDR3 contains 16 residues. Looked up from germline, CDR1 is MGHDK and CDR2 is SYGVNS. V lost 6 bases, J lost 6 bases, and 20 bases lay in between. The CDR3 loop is CASSLTSKFLSGELFF. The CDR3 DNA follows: TGTGCCAGCAGCTTAACGTCGAAGTTTTTGTCCGGGGAGCTGTTTTTT.

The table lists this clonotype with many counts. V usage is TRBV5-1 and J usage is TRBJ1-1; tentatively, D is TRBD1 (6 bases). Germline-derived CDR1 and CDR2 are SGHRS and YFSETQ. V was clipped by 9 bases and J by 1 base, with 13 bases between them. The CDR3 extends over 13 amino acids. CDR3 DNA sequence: TGCGCCACCCGGACAGAGACGAACACTGAAGCTTTCTTT. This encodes CATRTETNTEAFF.

CDR3 loop: CAISVGGSNQPQHF. The CDR3 coding sequence is TGTGCCATCAGTGTCGGGGGGAGCAATCAGCCCCAGCATTTT. The chain has TRBV10-3 and TRBJ1-5, with D perhaps matching TRBD1 (5 bases). The CDR3 is 14 amino acids. V was shortened by 4 bases and J by 1 base, with 8 bases between the two germline ends. Per the germline V gene, CDR1 is ENHRY and CDR2 is SYGVKD.